The rows below give T cell receptor beta chains drawn from one sample of a study of cytomegalovirus exposure and HLA in healthy donors. Generated by immunoSEQ multiplex PCR, the TCRdb table keeps only in-frame clones and is missing some. Counted here are fewer than 250,000 clones, 70% to 90% occurring once; the ten biggest clones make up 1.5% to 2%. The sequencing sample was made of PBMCs. These receptor sequences come from a woman aged 18-35 years in good health and CMV-seronegative. CDR3s include the opening cysteine and the closing phenylalanine or tryptophan. A D gene is named only where the DNA matches it firmly. Size is omitted from some rows. Given values are once, few, many or a class for expanded clones.

len | abundance | j_gene | v_gene | d_gene | CDR3aa | CDR3nt
15 | - | TRBJ1-1 | TRBV7-2 | TRBD1 | CASSLVGQVATEAFF | TGTGCCAGCAGCTTAGTGGGACAGGTGGCCACTGAAGCTTTCTTT
13 | - | TRBJ2-5 | TRBV6-5 | TRBD1 | CASSYGTGQTQYF | TGTGCCAGCAGTTACGGGACAGGACAAACCCAGTACTTC
13 | - | TRBJ1-1 | TRBV6-5 | - | CASSYTRETEAFF | TGTGCCAGCAGTTATACCCGGGAGACTGAAGCTTTCTTT
13 | - | TRBJ2-7 | TRBV5-5 | TRBD1 | CASSLQGAYEQYF | TGTGCCAGCAGTTTACAGGGGGCGTACGAGCAGTACTTC
15 | - | TRBJ2-3 | TRBV5-1 | TRBD2 | CASSFTGGPSDTQYF | TGCGCCAGCAGCTTTACGGGGGGGCCTTCAGATACGCAGTATTTT
17 | - | TRBJ2-1 | TRBV4-3 | - | CASSHQKLAPQVCEQFF | TGCGCCAGCAGCCACCAAAAGCTAGCGCCTCAAGTGTGTGAGCAGTTCTTC
16 | - | TRBJ2-1 | TRBV9 | TRBD1 | CASSVVGQGGYNEQFF | TGTGCCAGCAGCGTAGTCGGACAGGGGGGCTACAATGAGCAGTTCTTC
13 | - | TRBJ2-7 | TRBV27 | TRBD2 | CASSLRTSGGMYF | TGTGCCAGCAGTTTAAGGACTAGCGGGGGGATGTACTTC
16 | - | TRBJ2-7 | TRBV12-5 | - | CASGFDPGLGANEQYF | TGTGCTAGTGGTTTCGACCCAGGGTTAGGGGCGAACGAGCAGTACTTC
14 | - | TRBJ1-3 | TRBV2 | TRBD1 | CASQGVISGNTIYF | TGTGCCAGCCAGGGGGTGATCTCTGGAAACACCATATATTTT
15 | - | TRBJ2-1 | TRBV11-2 | - | CASSFRGQTYNEQFF | TGTGCCAGCAGCTTCCGTGGGCAGACCTACAATGAGCAGTTCTTC
11 | - | TRBJ2-5 | TRBV7-6 | - | CASSPRRSQYF | TGTGCCAGCAGCCCCAGGAGGTCTCAGTACTTC
13 | - | TRBJ2-3 | TRBV7-2 | - | CASSPQNTDTQYF | TGTGCCAGCAGCCCTCAGAACACAGATACGCAGTATTTT
18 | - | TRBJ2-3 | TRBV4-1 | TRBD1 | CASSQAPTGLIGTDTQYF | TGCGCCAGCAGCCAAGCCCCGACAGGGCTTATTGGCACAGATACGCAGTATTTT
16 | once | TRBJ1-2 | TRBV7-9 | - | CASSFGTGPSRYGYTF | TGTGCCAGCAGCTTCGGTACAGGGCCCTCTCGTTATGGCTACACCTTC
13 | - | TRBJ2-4 | TRBV7-3 | - | CASTRTLKNIQYF | TGTGCCAGCACACGGACATTAAAAAACATTCAGTACTTC
15 | - | TRBJ2-7 | TRBV6-1 | - | CATKRGGYDSYEQYF | TGTGCCACCAAACGTGGGGGGTATGACTCCTACGAGCAGTACTTC
13 | - | TRBJ2-1 | TRBV28 | TRBD2 | CASSLPSGNEQFF | TGTGCCAGCAGTTTGCCTAGCGGAAATGAGCAGTTCTTC
16 | once | TRBJ1-4 | TRBV7-9 | TRBD1 | CASSLPPGQGDEKLFF | TGTGCCAGCAGCCTACCTCCGGGACAGGGCGATGAAAAACTGTTTTTT
12 | - | TRBJ2-3 | TRBV7-2 | - | CASSPYRGTQYF | TGTGCCAGCAGCCCATACCGAGGTACGCAGTATTTT
11 | - | TRBJ2-1 | TRBV29-1 | TRBD2 | CSIRGDNEQFF | TGCAGTATCCGGGGGGACAATGAGCAGTTCTTC
18 | - | TRBJ1-5 | TRBV15 | - | CATSRITGMRVLNQPQHF | TGTGCCACCAGCAGAATTACAGGGATGCGGGTCCTTAATCAGCCCCAGCATTTT
11 | - | TRBJ2-3 | TRBV20-1 | - | CSARGTRSRYF | TGCAGTGCTAGAGGAACTAGATCTCGGTATTTT
13 | - | TRBJ2-5 | TRBV10-3 | TRBD1 | CATGPGQQETQYF | TGTGCCACCGGACCGGGACAGCAAGAGACCCAGTACTTC
15 | - | TRBJ2-3 | TRBV7-9 | - | CASSLVAGRTDTQYF | TGTGCCAGCAGCTTAGTTGCGGGACGCACAGATACGCAGTATTTT
15 | - | TRBJ1-2 | TRBV11-3 | TRBD1 | CASSFNRGGIYGYTF | TGTGCCAGCAGCTTTAACAGGGGGGGGATCTATGGCTACACCTTC
14 | - | TRBJ1-5 | TRBV7-8 | - | CASSMRVDNQPQHF | TGTGCCAGCAGCATGAGGGTAGACAATCAGCCCCAGCATTTT
13 | - | TRBJ2-2 | TRBV5-4 | - | CASSSPVTGELFF | TGTGCCAGCAGCTCCCCTGTCACCGGGGAGCTGTTTTTT